This TCR beta chain is drawn from a study of cytomegalovirus exposure and HLA in healthy donors. Study-wide results and caveats: A later analysis reportedly found that, within productive TCRs, an Asian-associated ancestry cluster had fewer N-insertions than the mean observed across the 666 donors.

The CDR3 spans 14 residues. V trimming: 7 bases; J trimming: 5 bases; junction bases outside the gene matches: 9. CDR1 MNHEY and CDR2 SMNVEV come from the germline V gene (reference sequence). Both 60 Vbeta primers and 13 Jbeta primers went into the PCR. Sequencing was performed with immunoSEQ multiplex PCR; in TCRdb, only in-frame clones are kept and a portion is missing. The sample carries about 180,000 clones, 75% to 85% recorded once. This clone was detected once. The antigen is unknown. Sequenced input: PBMCs. This receptor was obtained from a woman aged 60-70 years in good health and CMV-seropositive. This chain links TRBV27 with TRBJ2-3; 7 nucleotides align to TRBD1. CDR3 protein: CASNARGHLDTQYF. CDR3 nucleotides: TGTGCCAGCAATGCTAGGGGGCACCTAGATACGCAGTATTTT.